One TCR beta chain is described in this entry. Antigen unknown. The CDR3 has 14 amino acids. Looked up from germline, CDR1 is MNHEY and CDR2 is SMNVEV (reference sequence). V was trimmed by 7 bases and J by 2 bases, leaving 13 bases between them. The sample originates from a study of T cell responses to AZD1222 COVID-19 vaccine. Study-wide points: At baseline, just 6 or 7 AZD1222 recipients tested seropositive.

Only in-frame clones appear in the TCRdb table, and some are missing; sequencing was by immunoSEQ multiplex PCR. The sample has approximately 90,000 clones; about 89% are singletons. The specimen was peripheral blood, collected 28 days after the second AZD1222 dose. The TCR originated in an adult who received the AZD1222 COVID-19 vaccine. The chain carries TRBV27 and TRBJ2-3; D may be TRBD1 or TRBD2 (5 bases each). The CDR3 DNA sequence: TGTGCCAGCATGCAGGGACGGACCACAGATACGCAGTATTTT. This encodes CASMQGRTTDTQYF.